A single sample is the source of the 30 T cell receptor beta chains below, sequenced in a study of cytomegalovirus exposure and HLA in healthy donors. PCR involved 60 Vbeta and 13 Jbeta primers. The protocol was immunoSEQ multiplex PCR, while the TCRdb copy is restricted to in-frame clones and leaves out a portion. The data hold approximately 220,000 clones, with 82% observed a single time. Sequencing input: PBMCs. These receptors were collected from a man in his forties or fifties in good health and CMV-seropositive.

The chain carries TRBV6-1 and TRBJ2-7; the match to TRBD1 covers 9 bases. The V segment lost 0 bases and the J segment 3 bases; nucleotides outside the gene matches: 3. Germline CDR1 and CDR2: MNHNS and SASEGT. This CDR3 has 15 residues. The CDR3 sequence: CASSEAATGGYEQYV. CDR3 bases: TGTGCCAGCAGTGAAGCCGCGACAGGGGGCTACGAGCAGTACGTC.

This sequence joins TRBV30 and TRBJ2-5; a possible D gene is TRBD2 (6 bases). Germline V gene lookup returns CDR1 GTSNPN and CDR2 SVGIG (reference sequence). CDR3 length equals 16 residues. With 2 bases removed from V and 1 base from J, the gap between germline ends came to 17 bases. The CDR3 DNA reads as TGTGCCTGGAGTAACCTTCAGGAGGGTCGCCAAGAGACCCAGTACTTC. Amino acids: CAWSNLQEGRQETQYF.

The rearrangement uses TRBV5-6 and TRBJ1-1; unclear D gene. CDR1 and CDR2 (germline): SGHDT, YYEEEE. The CDR3 spans 12 residues. V was pared by 3 bases and J by 8 bases, with 11 bases between. CDR3 bases: TGTGCCAGCAGCTCGGGTGGGTTCGAAGCTTTCTTT. Amino acid sequence: CASSSGGFEAFF.

The V and J genes are TRBV7-6 and TRBJ1-1; 9 positions agree with TRBD1. There are 13 residues in the CDR3. The ends lost 5 bases at V and 6 bases at J; junction bases unmatched: 4. CDR1 is SGHVS and CDR2 is FNYEAQ in the germline V gene. CDR3 DNA: TGTGCCAGCAGCCGAACAGGGGGCTCTGAAGCTTTCTTT. It encodes CASSRTGGSEAFF. The full variable domain, rest sourced from reference TRBV7-6 and TRBJ1-1, is GAGVSQSPRYKVTKRGQDVALRCDPISGHVSLYWYRQALGQGPEFLTYFNYEAQQDKSGLPNDRFSAERPEGSISTLTIQRTEQRDSAMYRCASSRTGGSEAFFGQGTRLTVV.

This clone occurred once. This chain links TRBV5-4 with TRBJ1-2; possibly TRBD1 for D (6 bases). Germline CDR1 SGHNT, CDR2 YYREEE (reference sequence). Trimming took 0 bases from V and 3 from J, leaving 18 bases between them. The CDR3 runs to 17 residues. The DNA for the CDR3 is TGTGCCAGCAGCTTGGCGGGAGGGGGGACCAAATACTATGGCTACACCTTC. It codes for CASSLAGGGTKYYGYTF.

This chain uses TRBV21-1 with TRBJ2-7; the D call in the table, TRBD1, was not verified against the DNA. TRBV21-1 is described as a pseudogene. The CDR3 has 14 amino acids. The CDR3 reads CASSNRDRDYEQYV. CDR3 sequence (DNA): TGTGCCAGCAGCAACCGGGACAGGGACTACGAGCAGTACGTC.

The chain combines TRBV5-4 with TRBJ1-1, with no clear D. This CDR3 is built from 12 residues. Germline V gene data show CDR1 as SGHNT and CDR2 as YYREEE (reference sequence). V gave up 0 bases and J gave up 8 bases, with 8 bases separating them. In nucleotides, the CDR3 is TGTGCCAGCAGCTTGGGCGGGGAAGAAGCTTTCTTT. Its translation is CASSLGGEEAFF.

The V call is TRBV2, the J call TRBJ2-3, with 11 bases matching TRBD2. This CDR3 spans 16 amino acids. Germline trimming cut 0 bases from V and 5 bases from J; bases unmatched to any gene: 4. CDR1 and CDR2 from the germline V gene are SNHLY and FYNNEI. The CDR3 here is CASSEALAGGKDTQYF. The CDR3, as DNA: TGTGCCAGCAGTGAAGCGCTAGCGGGAGGTAAAGATACGCAGTATTTT.

This rearrangement joins TRBV7-3 to TRBJ2-1, with 11 bases identical to TRBD2. From germline, CDR1 is SGHTA and CDR2 FQGTGA. The CDR3 length is 15 residues. J gave up 3 bases and V 2 bases, and 0 bases lay outside the gene matches. The CDR3 spells CASSLLAGGYNEQFF. CDR3 in DNA: TGTGCCAGCAGCTTACTAGCGGGAGGCTACAATGAGCAGTTCTTC.

This clone was seen once. The rearrangement links TRBV5-1 to TRBJ2-3; TRBD1 might be the D (6 bases). This CDR3 is 16 amino acids long. Trimming pared 4 bases from V and 0 bases from J, leaving 15 bases between. In germline, CDR1 is SGHRS, CDR2 YFSETQ. The CDR3 DNA reads as TGCGCCAGCAGCGTAGGGACACGCGCTAGCACAGATACGCAGTATTTT. This sequence encodes CASSVGTRASTDTQYF.

The DNA of the CDR3 is TGTGCCAGCAGCTCCGTGGGGGGGGCTGGCAATCAGCCCCAGCATTTT. This codes for CASSSVGGAGNQPQHF. The chain links TRBV5-5 to TRBJ1-5, with D perhaps TRBD1 (6 bases). The CDR3 is made up of 16 amino acids. CDR1 and CDR2 (germline): SGHKS, YYEKEE (reference sequence). V dropped 3 bases and J dropped 2 bases, with 15 bases sitting between them.

The chain carries TRBV19 and TRBJ1-1; TRBD1 aligns across 7 bases. The CDR3 has 13 amino acids. Germline assignment: CDR1 LNHDA and CDR2 SQIVND (reference sequence). With 9 bases clipped from V and 2 bases from J, the junction kept 6 bases outside the gene matches. As DNA, the CDR3 is TGTGCCAGCACGGACAGGATCAACACTGAAGCTTTCTTT. Protein sequence: CASTDRINTEAFF.

This clone showed up just a few times. The genes are TRBV6-6 and TRBJ1-5, with TRBD1 identical over 9 bases. Germline V gives CDR1 MNHNY, CDR2 SVGAGI (reference sequence). V lost 4 bases, J lost 6 bases, and 10 bases stayed unmatched. This CDR3 has 16 amino acids. For the CDR3, the DNA is TGTGCCAGCAGTTTGACCGGGACAGGGTTCAGTCAGCCCCAGCATTTT. Translated: CASSLTGTGFSQPQHF.

The chain combines TRBV19 with TRBJ1-5, with 8 bases identical to TRBD1. CDR1 and CDR2 (germline): LNHDA, SQIVND (reference sequence). V lost 7 bases, J lost 6 bases, and 17 bases stayed unmatched. The CDR3 extends over 17 amino acids. The CDR3 loop reads CASTLATGQGAFQPQHF. The CDR3 DNA is TGTGCCAGTACCCTCGCCACCGGCCAGGGGGCTTTTCAGCCCCAGCATTTT.

The chain is built from TRBV19 and TRBJ2-1; TRBD1 matches at 8 bases. The junction had 5 bases not matched to a gene; V was cut back by 1 base and J by 9 bases. Germline CDR1 reads LNHDA; CDR2 reads SQIVND (reference sequence). The CDR3 covers 14 residues. The DNA of the CDR3 is TGTGCCAGTAGTATAGTAACAGGGGGAAGTGAGCAGTTCTTC. This gives the protein CASSIVTGGSEQFF.

As to this clone: A read error may produce the germline difference seen at one junction end. This chain links TRBV2 with TRBJ2-3, with TRBD2 matching over 7 bases. Germline CDR1 and CDR2: SNHLY and FYNNEI. This CDR3 has 16 residues. This chain's CDR3 is CASSEVWGGNTDMQYF. The CDR3 DNA is TGTGCCAGCAGTGAAGTGTGGGGAGGGAACACAGATATGCAGTATTTT.

V is TRBV11-2 and J is TRBJ1-1; D unclear. The CDR3 is made up of 12 amino acids. The V gene's germline CDR1 is SGHAT and CDR2 FQNNGV. V lost 5 bases and J 3 bases, leaving 7 bases between the germline ends. The CDR3 here is CASSQVDTEAFF. Written as DNA, the CDR3 is TGTGCCAGCAGCCAGGTTGACACTGAAGCTTTCTTT.

The chain uses TRBV10-3 and TRBJ1-1, with D tentatively TRBD1 (5 bases). Germline V gene lookup returns CDR1 ENHRY and CDR2 SYGVKD. Between the trimmed V and J ends, which lost 3 bases and 1 base, there was a span of 9 bases. This CDR3 is 14 amino acids long. The CDR3 reads CAISEQVPNTEAFF. CDR3 in DNA: TGTGCCATCAGTGAACAGGTTCCGAACACTGAAGCTTTCTTT.

The chain employs TRBV6-5 and TRBJ2-1, with 12 bases that match TRBD2. V lost 0 bases and J lost 9; bases outside the gene matches: 3. CDR3 length equals 15 residues. Per the germline V gene, CDR1 is MNHEY and CDR2 is SVGAGI. This CDR3 is CASSYSSSGRGEQFF. In DNA form, the CDR3 reads TGTGCCAGCAGTTACTCGTCTAGCGGGAGGGGTGAGCAGTTCTTC.

The chain has TRBV7-9 and TRBJ2-4; TRBD1 might be the D (6 bases). This CDR3 spans 15 amino acids. Between the trimmed V and J ends, which lost 5 bases and 6 bases, there was a span of 17 bases. Germline-derived CDR1 and CDR2 are SEHNR and FQNEAQ (reference sequence). CDR3 amino acids: CASSPTGPILNIQYF. The CDR3, as DNA: TGTGCCAGCAGCCCTACAGGGCCTATATTAAACATTCAGTACTTC.

The V call is TRBV27, the J call TRBJ2-2, with D tentatively TRBD2 (5 bases). The CDR3 extends over 19 amino acids. The V gene's germline CDR1 is MNHEY and CDR2 SMNVEV (reference sequence). V lost 3 bases to trimming and J lost 0 bases, with 20 bases between them. CDR3 sequence: CASSFDGGSLLANTGELFF. In nucleotides, the CDR3 is TGTGCCAGCAGTTTTGATGGCGGGTCGTTACTCGCGAACACCGGGGAGCTGTTTTTT.

The V call is TRBV4-1, the J call TRBJ2-2; 12 nucleotides match TRBD2. Germline-derived CDR1 and CDR2 are MGHRA and YSYEKL. The V segment lost 0 bases and the J segment 7 bases; nucleotides outside the gene matches: 6. The CDR3 length is 17 residues. CDR3 in DNA: TGCGCCAGCAGCCAAGAAGGGGGACTAGCGGGTTACGGGGAGCTGTTTTTT. Translation: CASSQEGGLAGYGELFF.

The J gene is TRBJ2-7, the V gene TRBV30; 12 nucleotides agree with TRBD2. The CDR3 has 14 amino acids. Germline V lookup: CDR1 GTSNPN, CDR2 SVGIG (reference sequence). After removal of 4 bases from V and 7 bases from J, the junction contained 8 bases not matched to a gene. The CDR3 region is CAWKGGLAGPEQYF. In DNA form, the CDR3 reads TGTGCCTGGAAGGGAGGACTAGCGGGACCTGAGCAGTACTTC.

The V call is TRBV27, the J call TRBJ1-1, with D possibly being TRBD1 (5 bases). This CDR3 spans 12 amino acids. Germline V CDR1 and CDR2: MNHEY, SMNVEV (reference sequence). V was clipped by 6 bases and J by 5 bases, with 10 bases between them. CDR3 amino acids: CASSSGLTEAFF. CDR3 coding DNA: TGTGCCAGCAGCTCAGGGTTGACTGAAGCTTTCTTT.

The chain carries TRBV25-1 and TRBJ2-4, with a tentative D call TRBD2 (6 bases). Between the trimmed V and J ends, which lost 7 bases and 0 bases, there was a span of 16 bases. The CDR3 totals 16 residues. Germline V CDR1 and CDR2: MGHDK, SYGVNS. CDR3 nucleotide sequence: TGTGCCAGCACCGAGCGGGTCGAACTAGCCAAAAACATTCAGTACTTC. This gives the protein CASTERVELAKNIQYF.

The chain recombines TRBV10-2 with TRBJ2-1, with D possibly TRBD2 on 5 matching bases. This CDR3 is built from 14 residues. Trimming cost V 3 bases and J 4 bases, with 10 bases left between them. Germline V CDR1 and CDR2: WSHSY, SAAADI. The CDR3 loop is CASSDPRDYNEQFF. In DNA, the CDR3 is TGCGCCAGCAGTGATCCCCGGGATTACAATGAGCAGTTCTTC.

The chain carries TRBV11-3 and TRBJ2-7, with D tentatively TRBD1 (6 bases). This CDR3 contains 13 residues. Germline assignment: CDR1 SGHNT and CDR2 YENEEA. With 5 bases removed from V and 4 bases from J, the gap between germline ends came to 12 bases. Here the CDR3 DNA reads TGTGCCAGCAGCCGCAGGGGATTTTACGAGCAGTACGTC. Residues: CASSRRGFYEQYV.

The V call is TRBV30, the J call TRBJ1-5; no firm D call. The CDR3 has 16 residues. V was clipped by 0 bases and J by 2 bases, with 14 bases between them. Germline CDR1 and CDR2: GTSNPN and SVGIG (reference sequence). Here the CDR3 reads CAWSVPGYRGNQPQHF. The DNA of the CDR3 is TGTGCCTGGAGTGTACCGGGGTATCGTGGCAATCAGCCCCAGCATTTT.

The V call is TRBV6-5, the J call TRBJ1-2; D is perhaps TRBD1 (5 bases). Germline V gives CDR1 MNHEY, CDR2 SVGAGI. The CDR3 has 15 residues. The V and J ends lost 2 bases and 2 bases respectively, with 12 bases between them. The CDR3 bases are TGTGCCAGCAGTTACGTCGCAGGGTTGAACTATGGCTACACCTTC. Amino acids: CASSYVAGLNYGYTF.

This clone occurred a few times. The chain uses TRBV7-9 and TRBJ2-2; no definite D call. Trimming removed 3 bases from V and 6 bases from J, with 14 bases in between. The CDR3 is 15 amino acids. Germline V CDR1 and CDR2: SEHNR, FQNEAQ (reference sequence). The CDR3 DNA reads as TGTGCCAGCAGCTTGGCTGTATCCCTCTCCGGGGAGCTGTTTTTT. Translating it yields CASSLAVSLSGELFF.